This TCR beta chain was sequenced for a study of early T cells in non-severe SARS-CoV-2 infection. Study information: Unsorted whole blood bulk RNA was sequenced, with unpaired chains.

This clonotype was found many times. Its specificity is not known. Findings of the study overall: VDJdb matching, biased toward anti-spike CD8 responses, missed private and CD4 specificities.

Unique molecular identifiers were added to individual cDNA molecules. TCRdb reprocessed the 5' RACE reads with MiXCR, giving one entry per CDR3 protein. The sample holds around 30,000 distinct CDR3 sequences, about 4.4% seen once. Sequencing input: whole blood. The receptor was isolated from an adult who was a healthcare worker with PCR-confirmed SARS-CoV-2 infection or an uninfected control (not recorded which).

CDR3 sequence: CASSRGQGDYYEQYF. In nucleotides, the CDR3 is TGTGCCAGCAGTAGGGGACAGGGCGACTACTACGAGCAGTACTTC. This rearrangement joins TRBV2 to TRBJ2-7; the match to TRBD1 covers 9 bases. CDR1 is SNHLY and CDR2 is FYNNEI in the germline V gene. The CDR3 is made up of 15 amino acids. J lost 3 bases, V lost 5 bases, and 8 bases had no gene match.